This T cell receptor beta chain was captured in a study of cytomegalovirus exposure and HLA in healthy donors. PCR employed 60 Vbeta and 13 Jbeta primers. Profiling relied on immunoSEQ multiplex PCR, and the TCRdb table lists in-frame clones only, not all of them. The repertoire includes roughly 200,000 clones, about 82% of them detected once, and about 3.1% sits in the top ten. With regard to this clone: Its matching antigen is unknown.

This CDR3 has 14 residues. Germline CDR1 and CDR2: SGHTA and FQGTGA. V lost 5 bases, J lost 3 bases, and 13 bases lay in between. Study-wide points: Available immune exposure information was restricted to CMV serostatus only. Because they were indistinguishable, some V segments, including TRBV6-2 and TRBV6-3, were excluded. Many donors carried some public TCRs, although rarity characterized most TCR sequences.

This TCR derives from a man younger than 40 in good health and CMV-seronegative. The sample taken for sequencing was PBMCs. The chain links TRBV7-3 to TRBJ1-2, with D maybe TRBD1 (5 bases). The CDR3 here is CASSPGGTHYGYTF. The CDR3 DNA sequence: TGTGCCAGCAGCCCAGGCGGGACGCACTATGGCTACACCTTC. The full variable domain, rest sourced from reference TRBV7-3 and TRBJ1-2, is GAGVSQTPSNKVTEKGKYVELRCDPISGHTALYWYRQSLGQGPEFLIYFQGTGAADDSGLPNDRFFAVRPEGSVSTLKIQRTERGDSAVYLCASSPGGTHYGYTFGSGTRLTVV.